Below, 24 T cell receptor beta chains from the same sample are listed, as sequenced in a study of siplizumab effects on memory and regulatory T cells. This table comes from immunoSEQ multiplex PCR, and its TCRdb copy is limited to in-frame clones, with some not included. Of nearly 85,000 clones listed, 85% to 95% are singletons. The source material was CD8+ T cells sorted from blood. The receptors derive from a human donor in good health.

The chain combines TRBV29-1 with TRBJ2-7; 8 positions match TRBD1. J gave up 3 bases and V 3 bases, and 4 bases lay outside the gene matches. Germline assignment: CDR1 SQVTM and CDR2 ANQGSEA. The CDR3 runs to 13 residues. The CDR3 loop reads CSVEGQARYEQYF. In DNA, the CDR3 is TGCAGCGTTGAGGGACAGGCTCGCTACGAGCAGTACTTC.

The J gene is TRBJ2-2, the V gene TRBV13, with 9 bases aligning to TRBD1. The CDR3 covers 16 residues. Germline V gene lookup returns CDR1 PRHDT and CDR2 FYEKMQ (reference sequence). V trimming: 5 bases; J trimming: 4 bases; junction bases outside the gene matches: 8. The CDR3 loop is CASSARDRETTGELFF. CDR3 DNA: TGTGCCAGCAGCGCCCGGGACAGGGAGACCACCGGGGAGCTGTTTTTT.

The chain joins TRBV28 to TRBJ2-5; possibly TRBD2 for D (5 bases). CDR1 and CDR2 from the germline V gene are MDHEN and SYDVKM. Between the trimmed V and J ends, which lost 4 bases and 7 bases, there was a span of 22 bases. The CDR3 runs 16 residues. CDR3 DNA sequence: TGTGCCAGCAGTTCCCCCTCTAGCCCCCCTCTCTTGACCCAGTACTTC. Encoded protein: CASSSPSSPPLLTQYF.

The CDR3 protein is CASSAEVGGHGQPQHF. CDR3 sequence (DNA): TGTGCCAGCAGCGCCGAGGTAGGGGGACATGGGCAGCCCCAGCATTTT. This chain connects TRBV7-6 to TRBJ1-5, with D perhaps TRBD1 (6 bases). The germline V gene encodes CDR1 SGHVS and CDR2 FNYEAQ. Trimming removed 5 bases at V and 7 bases at J, with 21 bases between. This CDR3 is built from 16 residues. The full variable domain, completed using reference TRBV7-6 and TRBJ1-5, is GAGVSQSPRYKVTKRGQDVALRCDPISGHVSLYWYRQALGQGPEFLTYFNYEAQQDKSGLPNDRFSAERPEGSISTLTIQRTEQRDSAMYRCASSAEVGGHGQPQHFGDGTRLSIL.

The chain couples TRBV2 to TRBJ2-5; D possibly corresponds to TRBD2 (5 bases). The CDR3 has 15 residues. With 3 bases removed from V and 4 bases from J, the gap between germline ends came to 15 bases. CDR1 and CDR2 (germline): SNHLY, FYNNEI. This chain's CDR3 is CASSEAGFGLETQYF. The CDR3, as DNA: TGTGCCAGCAGTGAGGCGGGTTTTGGCTTAGAGACCCAGTACTTC. The full variable domain, with the rest looked up from reference TRBV2 and TRBJ2-5, is EPEVTQTPSHQVTQMGQEVILRCVPISNHLYFYWYRQILGQKVEFLVSFYNNEISEKSEIFDDQFSVERPDGSNFTLKIRSTKLEDSAMYFCASSEAGFGLETQYFGPGTRLLVL.

V usage is TRBV7-9 and J usage is TRBJ2-6, with 10 positions matching TRBD1. CDR1 and CDR2 from the germline V gene are SEHNR and FQNEAQ (reference sequence). V dropped 5 bases and J dropped 1; count of bases not matched to a gene: 8. This CDR3 spans 18 amino acids. CDR3 DNA sequence: TGTGCCAGCAGCGGTGGACAGGGGGGCTTTTCTGGGGCCAACGTCCTGACTTTC. The encoded protein is CASSGGQGGFSGANVLTF.

V is TRBV7-9 and J is TRBJ2-4, with D uncertain. V was clipped by 4 bases and J by 8 bases, with 18 bases between them. The CDR3 has 15 residues. The germline V gene encodes CDR1 SEHNR and CDR2 FQNEAQ (reference sequence). The CDR3 spells CASSSTVGSLDIQYF. In DNA, the CDR3 is TGTGCCAGCAGCTCCACCGTGGGGTCTTTAGACATTCAGTACTTC.

CDR3 sequence (DNA): TGTGCCAGCAGCTTGCGGGAGTGGGGCGATGAGCAGTTCTTC. It encodes CASSLREWGDEQFF. The V call is TRBV5-6, the J call TRBJ2-1, with D perhaps TRBD2 (6 bases). This CDR3 comprises 14 residues. Germline CDR1 SGHDT, CDR2 YYEEEE. V was clipped by 1 base and J by 8 bases, with 13 bases between them.

The chain couples TRBV13 to TRBJ1-2; D ambiguous. With 3 bases removed from V and 1 base from J, the gap between germline ends came to 3 bases. Germline V gene lookup returns CDR1 PRHDT and CDR2 FYEKMQ (reference sequence). CDR3 length equals 12 residues. This CDR3 is CASSFDNYGYTF. Written as DNA, the CDR3 is TGTGCCAGCAGCTTCGATAACTATGGCTACACCTTC.

The chain joins TRBV29-1 to TRBJ2-7, with a tentative D call TRBD2 (6 bases). CDR1 is SQVTM, CDR2 ANQGSEA, per germline. V lost 0 bases and J lost 4, with 13 bases in between. The CDR3 length is 14 residues. The CDR3 reads CSVEDTAGPYEQYF. CDR3 DNA sequence: TGCAGCGTTGAAGATACGGCGGGACCATACGAGCAGTACTTC.

A note on this clone: Other DNA sequences within the sample encode an identical CDR3. The CDR3 sequence is CASSPGQGNYGYTF. DNA for the CDR3: TGCGCCAGCAGCCCCGGACAGGGCAACTATGGCTACACCTTC. V usage is TRBV4-1 and J usage is TRBJ1-2; TRBD1 matches 8 bases. CDR1 and CDR2 from the germline V gene are MGHRA and YSYEKL. V was pared by 4 bases and J by 2 bases, with 3 bases of the junction left unmatched. This CDR3 is 14 amino acids long.

The gene calls are TRBV5-6 and TRBJ1-6, with D unclear. The V and J ends lost 4 bases and 9 bases respectively, with 8 bases between them. Germline V lookup: CDR1 SGHDT, CDR2 YYEEEE. This CDR3 contains 12 residues. CDR3 DNA sequence: TGTGCCAGCAGCCCCGCCGGTTCACCCCTCCACTTT. It codes for CASSPAGSPLHF.

The chain joins TRBV7-6 to TRBJ2-7; 7 bases are shared with TRBD1. Looked up from germline, CDR1 is SGHVS and CDR2 is FNYEAQ. V lost 5 bases, J lost 2 bases, and 6 bases stayed unmatched. There are 14 residues in the CDR3. For the CDR3, the DNA is TGTGCCAGCAGCCCCCGGGACAGCGCCTACGAGCAGTACTTC. Amino acids: CASSPRDSAYEQYF. The entire variable domain, with the rest obtained from reference TRBV7-6 and TRBJ2-7, is as follows: GAGVSQSPRYKVTKRGQDVALRCDPISGHVSLYWYRQALGQGPEFLTYFNYEAQQDKSGLPNDRFSAERPEGSISTLTIQRTEQRDSAMYRCASSPRDSAYEQYFGPGTRLTVT.

The V gene is TRBV5-6, the J gene TRBJ1-1, with D hard to call. Germline CDR1 SGHDT, CDR2 YYEEEE. V was shortened by 2 bases and J by 4 bases, with 21 bases between the two germline ends. The CDR3 is made up of 17 amino acids. The CDR3 DNA follows: TGTGCCAGCAGCTTATTCAATAGGGTGCTCGGGCGCACTGAAGCTTTCTTT. As protein: CASSLFNRVLGRTEAFF.

The CDR3 here is CATNTEAFF. Written as DNA, the CDR3 is TGTGCCACCAACACTGAAGCTTTCTTT. The chain couples TRBV6-1 to TRBJ1-1; D is undetermined. Looked up from germline, CDR1 is MNHNS and CDR2 is SASEGT. Trimming took off 10 bases at V and 2 bases at J, with 2 bases between the two ends. This CDR3 contains 9 residues.

The chain combines TRBV2 with TRBJ1-2, with 7 bases identical to TRBD1. The CDR3 length is 14 residues. With V trimmed by 6 bases and J by 5 bases, 9 bases remained unmatched. Germline-derived CDR1 and CDR2 are SNHLY and FYNNEI. CDR3 nucleotide sequence: TGTGCCAGCAGATCAGGAGGGGGCGCTTATGGCTACACCTTC. Protein: CASRSGGGAYGYTF. Variable domain in full (rest from reference TRBV2 and TRBJ1-2): EPEVTQTPSHQVTQMGQEVILRCVPISNHLYFYWYRQILGQKVEFLVSFYNNEISEKSEIFDDQFSVERPDGSNFTLKIRSTKLEDSAMYFCASRSGGGAYGYTFGSGTRLTVV.

This chain joins TRBV15 and TRBJ2-5, with D uncertain. V lost 4 bases to trimming and J lost 5 bases, with 14 bases between them. This CDR3 contains 14 residues. Germline values: CDR1 LNHNV, CDR2 YYDKDF (reference sequence). The CDR3 spells CATSMSGLSETQYF. The CDR3 nucleotides are TGTGCCACCAGCATGTCTGGGCTTTCGGAGACCCAGTACTTC.

Comments on this clone: In the same sample, other DNA sequences code for this CDR3. The CDR3 coding sequence is TGTGCCAGCAGTTTTAGCACAGATACGCAGTATTTT. Its translation is CASSFSTDTQYF. The J gene is TRBJ2-3, the V gene TRBV28; no clear D. V lost 3 bases and J lost 0, with 1 base in between. This CDR3 has 12 amino acids. Germline loops: CDR1 MDHEN, CDR2 SYDVKM.

This sequence joins TRBV29-1 and TRBJ2-1; tentative D call: TRBD1 (5 bases). The CDR3 runs 12 residues. Trimming cost V 4 bases and J 1 base, with 5 bases left between them. Germline CDR1 reads SQVTM; CDR2 reads ANQGSEA. CDR3 sequence: CSVAGSYNEQFF. CDR3 coding DNA: TGCAGCGTTGCAGGGTCCTACAATGAGCAGTTCTTC.

This clone is a singleton in its sample. This chain connects TRBV5-4 to TRBJ2-1; 8 bases are a match to TRBD2. Per the germline V gene, CDR1 is SGHNT and CDR2 is YYREEE (reference sequence). The CDR3 is made up of 15 amino acids. V lost 3 bases to trimming and J lost 4 bases; unmatched junction nucleotides: 6. CDR3 in amino acids: CASSWGASGYNEQFF. DNA for the CDR3: TGTGCCAGCAGCTGGGGCGCTAGCGGGTACAATGAGCAGTTCTTC.

A single count supports this clone. The chain is built from TRBV28 and TRBJ1-5; TRBD1 matches at 7 bases. Germline CDR1 is MDHEN and CDR2 is SYDVKM. The CDR3 has 14 residues. V shed 3 bases, J shed 4 bases, and the junction held 3 bases outside the gene matches. The CDR3 DNA sequence: TGTGCCAGCAGTTTGGGACAGAAGAATCAGCCCCAGCATTTT. The encoded protein is CASSLGQKNQPQHF.

The chain has TRBV11-2 and TRBJ2-3; D is unresolved. CDR1 SGHAT and CDR2 FQNNGV come from the germline V gene. Trimming left V 0 bases short and J 4 bases short, with 8 bases between. CDR3 length: 14 amino acids. This chain's CDR3 is CASSLDSGADTQYF. The CDR3 nucleotides are TGTGCCAGCAGCTTAGATTCCGGCGCAGATACGCAGTATTTT. Together with reference TRBV11-2 and TRBJ2-3, the CDR3 gives the full variable domain: EAGVAQSPRYKIIEKRQSVAFWCNPISGHATLYWYQQILGQGPKLLIQFQNNGVVDDSQLPKDRFSAERLKGVDSTLKIQPAKLEDSAVYLCASSLDSGADTQYFGPGTRLTVL.

V is TRBV13 and J is TRBJ2-2, with D unresolved. CDR1 and CDR2 (germline): PRHDT, FYEKMQ (reference sequence). V was trimmed by 5 bases and J by 5 bases, leaving 12 bases between them. This CDR3 region has 14 residues. The CDR3 is CASSPRSYTGELFF. CDR3 DNA sequence: TGTGCCAGCAGCCCGAGATCGTATACCGGGGAGCTGTTTTTT.

This chain connects TRBV27 to TRBJ1-5, with 9 bases matching TRBD1. The CDR3 length is 17 residues. Germline CDR1 MNHEY, CDR2 SMNVEV (reference sequence). V trimming: 5 bases; J trimming: 0 bases; junction bases outside the gene matches: 8. CDR3 protein: CASSPWTGEISNQPQHF. The CDR3 region has the DNA TGTGCCAGCAGTCCTTGGACAGGGGAGATTAGCAATCAGCCCCAGCATTTT.